This T cell receptor beta chain was recovered during a study of cytomegalovirus exposure and HLA in healthy donors. Turning to the study itself: Samples from HLA-typed donors yielded around 79 million unique TCRs in an early data release.

Trimming removed 10 bases from V and 0 bases from J, with 21 bases in between. The CDR3 has 16 residues. Germline CDR1 and CDR2: MNHEY and SMNVEV (reference sequence). Overall study findings and caveats: In terms of immune exposure information, only CMV serostatus was available. Reported performance of the classifier showed diagnosis of cytomegalovirus status with high specificity and sensitivity. Sequencing likely produced, as an artifact, a cluster of highly shared sequence variants.

About this clone itself: Its antigen is not known.

Primers for the PCR totalled 60 Vbeta and 13 Jbeta. Sequencing was performed with immunoSEQ multiplex PCR; in TCRdb, only in-frame clones are kept and a portion is missing. Its table lists 100,000 to 150,000 clones. The J gene is TRBJ1-2, the V gene TRBV27; D unresolved. The material sequenced was PBMCs. The TCR comes from a man between 35 and 55 years old in good health and CMV-seronegative. CDR3 sequence: CATRRADTLANYGYTF. CDR3 bases: TGTGCCACTAGGCGGGCAGACACCTTAGCTAACTATGGCTACACCTTC.